Sequencing of this T cell receptor beta chain was carried out in a study of identical twins. Notes on the study in general: Within cord blood, abundant beta clonotypes carried fewer insertions, but memory repertoires showed no such trend.

Each CDR3 protein is one row after TCRdb ran MiXCR on the 5' RACE reads. The data show 400,000 to 550,000 distinct CDR3 sequences, around 24% seen once. A word on this clonotype: Its antigen is undetermined.

CDR3 length: 14 residues. In germline, CDR1 is DFQATT, CDR2 SNEGSKA (reference sequence). V was shortened by 0 bases and J by 0 bases, with 6 bases between the two germline ends. This sample also appeared in a second study, on T cells expressing NK-cell markers. That report notes: The sequencing cohort of eight donors included seven HCMV-seropositive individuals and one seronegative individual. Of the CD8+ T cell pool in roughly six donors, about 1.0-7.0% was accounted for by dominant NKG2C+ clonotypes. HCMV specificity was not established for the expanded NKG2C+ T cell clones.

Sequencing used CD4+ T cells sorted from blood. V gene TRBV20-1 combines with J gene TRBJ2-1, with TRBD2 as a possible D gene (6 bases). The sequence was obtained from a woman between 18 and 29 years old in good health. CDR3 DNA sequence: TGCAGTGCTAGAGACGGGAGCTCCTACAATGAGCAGTTCTTC. Protein product: CSARDGSSYNEQFF.